The 16 T cell receptor beta chains reported below all come from one sample, sequenced in a study of neoadjuvant anti-PD-1 for oral cavity cancer. Using immunoSEQ multiplex PCR, the repertoire was profiled, and TCRdb retains in-frame clones only, with some absent. The data hold about 79,000 clones, with about 86% observed a single time. The sequencing here drew on PBMCs, taken before nivolumab (anti-PD-1) treatment. The source is a person between 35 and 79 years old with oral cavity squamous cell carcinoma.

With respect to this clone: This sample also contains other DNA sequences that code for the same CDR3. This chain joins TRBV28 and TRBJ2-7; D gene unclear. CDR1 and CDR2 from the germline V gene are MDHEN and SYDVKM. The CDR3 is 11 residues long. V lost 2 bases, J lost 4 bases, and 3 bases lay in between. In DNA form, the CDR3 reads TGTGCCAGCAGTTTAAGGTACGAGCAGTACTTC. Its translation is CASSLRYEQYF.

CDR3 in DNA: TGTGCCAGCTCACCGGGGGGCCCTAACTATGGCTACACCTTC. It yields the protein CASSPGGPNYGYTF. The chain joins TRBV18 to TRBJ1-2, with D possibly TRBD1 on 6 matching bases. This CDR3 has 14 residues. Germline CDR1 is KGHSH and CDR2 is LQKENI. V was cut by 3 bases and J by 0 bases, with 8 bases left in between.

This clone was detected only a few times. CDR3 nucleotides: TGTGCCAGCAGCGCGACAGGGTATTCCTACGAGCAGTACTTC. It yields the protein CASSATGYSYEQYF. V and J are TRBV9 and TRBJ2-7, with 7 bases that match TRBD1. CDR1 and CDR2 from the germline V gene are SGDLS and YYNGEE. The CDR3 extends over 14 amino acids. The trim removed 3 bases at V and 1 base at J, leaving 4 bases unmatched.

The chain uses TRBV4-1 and TRBJ1-4; 8 nucleotides match TRBD1. CDR1 and CDR2 from the germline V gene are MGHRA and YSYEKL. V was clipped by 1 base and J by 5 bases; unmatched bases: 3. The CDR3 contains 15 residues. The chain's CDR3 is CASSQGRTGNEKLFF. The CDR3 nucleotides read TGCGCCAGCAGCCAAGGGAGGACAGGGAATGAAAAACTGTTTTTT.

The chain joins TRBV30 to TRBJ1-5; TRBD1 is a possible D gene (5 bases). The CDR3 is 14 amino acids. The germline V gene has CDR1 GTSNPN and CDR2 SVGIG (reference sequence). V dropped 5 bases and J dropped 1 base, with 12 bases sitting between them. DNA of the CDR3: TGTGCCTGGGCAGGGACGTACAGCAATCAGCCCCAGCATTTT. Its protein is CAWAGTYSNQPQHF.

CDR3 sequence: CASSTGQGNEKLFF. The CDR3 DNA is TGCGCCAGCAGCACGGGACAGGGTAATGAAAAACTGTTTTTT. The chain carries TRBV5-1 and TRBJ1-4; 9 nucleotides match TRBD1. This CDR3 contains 14 residues. V trimming: 4 bases; J trimming: 4 bases; junction bases outside the gene matches: 2. Germline V gene lookup returns CDR1 SGHRS and CDR2 YFSETQ.

The rearrangement joins TRBV27 to TRBJ2-7; the D gene could be TRBD1 or TRBD2 (5 bases each). The V gene's germline CDR1 is MNHEY and CDR2 SMNVEV (reference sequence). Trimming removed 6 bases from V and 2 bases from J, with 14 bases in between. The CDR3 has 14 amino acids. As DNA, the CDR3 is TGTGCCAGCAGGGTCGCTCGGGACGCCTACGAGCAGTACTTC. It yields the protein CASRVARDAYEQYF.

This clone was picked up a small number of times. The chain carries TRBV9 and TRBJ2-3, with 8 bases matching TRBD2. The CDR3 extends over 15 amino acids. V lost 4 bases and J lost 1; bases outside the gene matches: 5. CDR1 and CDR2 from the germline V gene are SGDLS and YYNGEE. The CDR3 coding sequence is TGTGCCAGCAGCTCAGACGGGGGGGGCACAGATACGCAGTATTTT. It translates to CASSSDGGGTDTQYF.

V usage is TRBV19 and J usage is TRBJ1-3; the D is unclear. Germline V gives CDR1 LNHDA, CDR2 SQIVND (reference sequence). V dropped 6 bases and J dropped 4 bases, with 10 bases sitting between them. CDR3 length: 13 residues. The CDR3 here is CASRVVSGNTIYF. CDR3 in DNA: TGTGCCAGTAGAGTAGTGTCGGGAAACACCATATATTTT.

CDR3 protein: CAWNRKTSGPRGELFF. The DNA for the CDR3 is TGTGCCTGGAACAGGAAAACTAGCGGGCCGCGCGGGGAGCTGTTTTTT. The chain uses TRBV30 and TRBJ2-2; 9 bases are a match to TRBD2. CDR1 and CDR2 (germline): GTSNPN, SVGIG (reference sequence). The CDR3 length is 16 residues. Trimming cost V 4 bases and J 7 bases; bases outside gene matches: 13.

The chain links TRBV4-1 to TRBJ2-5; D might be TRBD1 (5 bases). The germline gives CDR1 MGHRA, CDR2 YSYEKL. The CDR3 sequence is 13 residues long. V was pared by 5 bases and J by 3 bases, with 10 bases between. The CDR3 coding sequence is TGCGCCAGCAGCAGGGGTCAGGAAGAGACCCAGTACTTC. This encodes CASSRGQEETQYF.

This clone was recorded only once. V gene TRBV27 combines with J gene TRBJ2-7, with D possibly called TRBD1 or TRBD2 (5 bases each). V was pared by 8 bases and J by 5 bases, with 13 bases between. The CDR3 is 12 residues long. In germline, CDR1 is MNHEY, CDR2 SMNVEV (reference sequence). CDR3 amino acids: CASGFGAHEQYF. CDR3 DNA sequence: TGTGCCAGCGGGTTCGGGGCCCACGAGCAGTACTTC.

This clone was seen once. The CDR3 DNA reads TGTGCCAGCAGTCTGACAGGGTTGGACTATGGCTACACCTTC. The encoded protein is CASSLTGLDYGYTF. The V call is TRBV6-5, the J call TRBJ1-2; 7 positions agree with TRBD1. The CDR3 has 14 residues. Germline V CDR1 and CDR2: MNHEY, SVGAGI. The V segment lost 5 bases and the J segment 3 bases; nucleotides outside the gene matches: 6.

The chain joins TRBV7-3 to TRBJ2-1; 10 bases are a match to TRBD2. CDR3 length: 15 residues. Germline V CDR1 and CDR2: SGHTA, FQGTGA. The J segment lost 7 bases and the V segment lost 9 bases, leaving 12 bases of the junction unmatched. This CDR3 reads CASGASGSMQNEQFF. The CDR3 bases are TGTGCCAGTGGGGCTAGCGGGAGTATGCAGAATGAGCAGTTCTTC.

The chain uses TRBV28 and TRBJ1-1; unclear D gene. This CDR3 spans 13 amino acids. The germline gives CDR1 MDHEN, CDR2 SYDVKM. The V and J ends lost 7 bases and 2 bases respectively, with 11 bases between them. This CDR3 reads CASIPGINTEAFF. CDR3 nucleotides: TGTGCCAGCATCCCAGGAATTAACACTGAAGCTTTCTTT.

This sequence joins TRBV2 and TRBJ1-3; D might be TRBD1 (6 bases). The CDR3 runs to 13 residues. Germline V lookup: CDR1 SNHLY, CDR2 FYNNEI. The V end lost 7 bases, the J end lost 5 bases, and 12 bases lay between the germline ends. In DNA form, the CDR3 reads TGTGCCAGCAAGCGGGACACGAGAAACACCATATATTTT. It is translated as CASKRDTRNTIYF. The whole variable domain, filled in from reference TRBV2 and TRBJ1-3, reads EPEVTQTPSHQVTQMGQEVILRCVPISNHLYFYWYRQILGQKVEFLVSFYNNEISEKSEIFDDQFSVERPDGSNFTLKIRSTKLEDSAMYFCASKRDTRNTIYFGEGSWLTVV.